This T cell receptor beta chain was captured in a study of cytomegalovirus exposure and HLA in healthy donors. General study results and limits: The authors considered a cluster of highly shared sequence variants likely to be a sequencing artifact. It was 150 to 200 TCR beta chains that were listed as cytomegalovirus-associated. Analyzed later, association rates of TCRs varied across HLA loci, with DRB1 most and HLA-C fewest.

CDR3 length: 16 residues. V shed 0 bases and J 4 bases; nucleotides not matched to a gene: 7. Germline loops: CDR1 SGDLS, CDR2 YYNGEE. Both 60 Vbeta primers and 13 Jbeta primers went into the PCR. Original processing notes: Roughly 80 million unique TCR beta chains, some 9.9 million of them shared, were counted by a later analysis. Data came from immunoSEQ multiplex PCR; TCRdb stores just in-frame clones and leaves some out. V and J calls and clone size follow that table, whereas D and trimming were derived from the DNA. The table records 55,000 to 65,000 clones, 75% to 85% of them present only once. This clone was picked up a small number of times. Its antigen is as yet unknown.

The sequence derives from a woman aged 35 to 49 in good health and CMV-seronegative. Sequencing used PBMCs. This chain uses TRBV9 with TRBJ1-3; 7 bases are a match to TRBD1. The CDR3 sequence is CASSVEVGGGGNTIYF. The CDR3 nucleotides read TGTGCCAGCAGCGTAGAAGTCGGAGGGGGCGGAAACACCATATATTTT.